The subject of this entry is one TCR beta chain. Researchers ran the PCR with 60 Vbeta and 13 Jbeta primers. Per the original data handling: There were around 77 million unique TCR beta chains by a later count, and about 12 million of them were shared. Sequencing used immunoSEQ multiplex PCR; TCRdb keeps in-frame clones, though not all of them. The D gene and trimming were derived from the DNA, and the V and J assignments and clone size from that table. Of roughly 170,000 clones in the sample, 84% are singletons; the top ten hold roughly 1%. Germline values: CDR1 LNHDA, CDR2 SQIVND (reference sequence). J was trimmed by 2 bases and V by 8 bases; bases with no gene match: 6. The CDR3 runs to 14 residues. The data stem from a study of cytomegalovirus exposure and HLA in healthy donors. There were likely unrecorded immune exposures, though donors were nominally healthy when sampled.

V is TRBV19 and J is TRBJ2-7; 10 nucleotides agree with TRBD2. Sequencing was carried out using PBMCs. The source of this sequence is a man aged 25 to 45 in good health and CMV-seronegative. The CDR3 reads CASATSGTAYEQYF. CDR3 DNA sequence: TGTGCCAGTGCTACTAGCGGGACCGCCTACGAGCAGTACTTC.